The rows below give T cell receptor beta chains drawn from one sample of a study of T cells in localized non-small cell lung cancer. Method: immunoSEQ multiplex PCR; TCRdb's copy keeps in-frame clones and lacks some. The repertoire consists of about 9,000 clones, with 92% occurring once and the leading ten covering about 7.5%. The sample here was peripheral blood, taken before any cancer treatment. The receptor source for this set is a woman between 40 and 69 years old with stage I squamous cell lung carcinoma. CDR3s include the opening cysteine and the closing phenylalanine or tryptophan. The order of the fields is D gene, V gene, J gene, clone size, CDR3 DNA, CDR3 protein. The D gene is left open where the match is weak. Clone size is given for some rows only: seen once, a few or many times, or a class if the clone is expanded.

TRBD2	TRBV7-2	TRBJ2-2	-	TGTGCCAGCAGCACTCCCGGGACTAGCGGGGGGGAGAGGGAGCTGTTTTTT	CASSTPGTSGGERELFF
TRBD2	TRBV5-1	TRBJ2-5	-	TGCGCCAGCAGCTTGGAGGCGGGGGACGAAGAGACCCAGTACTTC	CASSLEAGDEETQYF
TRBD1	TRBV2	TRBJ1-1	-	TGTGCCAGCAGCGCTGGACAGGGAATCACTGAAGCTTTCTTT	CASSAGQGITEAFF
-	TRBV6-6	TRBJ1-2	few	TGTGCCAGCAGTTACTCAGGGACTTTCGGTGGCTACACCTTC	CASSYSGTFGGYTF
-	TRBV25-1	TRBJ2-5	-	TGTGCCAGCAGCACCCTCTTGGGTCAAGAGACCCAGTACTTC	CASSTLLGQETQYF
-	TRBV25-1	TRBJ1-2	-	TGTGCCAGCAGTGAAAGTGGGGGGCATCGTGGCTACACCTTC	CASSESGGHRGYTF
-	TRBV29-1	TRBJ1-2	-	TGCAGCGTTGGCAGCAACTATGGCTACACCTTC	CSVGSNYGYTF
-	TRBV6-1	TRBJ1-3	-	TGTGCCAGCAGTGTCGACCCAGGAGGAGGAAACACCATATATTTT	CASSVDPGGGNTIYF
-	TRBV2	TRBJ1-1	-	TGTGCCAGCAGTGAGGACATGAACACTGAAGCTTTCTTT	CASSEDMNTEAFF
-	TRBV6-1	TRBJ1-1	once	TGTGCCAGCAGCCGGTTTGGGACCGAAGCTTTCTTT	CASSRFGTEAFF
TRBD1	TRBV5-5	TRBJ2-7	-	TGTGCCAGCAGCTTGCAGCCGGGACAGGGGGCCGAGCAGTACTTC	CASSLQPGQGAEQYF
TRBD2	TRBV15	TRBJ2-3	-	TGTGCCACCAGCAGAGTAGCACTAGCGGGGTCCCGAGATACGCAGTATTTT	CATSRVALAGSRDTQYF
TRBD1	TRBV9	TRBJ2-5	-	TGTGCCAGCAGCGTAGCAGGACAGGGGAGGTCAGAGACCCAGTACTTC	CASSVAGQGRSETQYF
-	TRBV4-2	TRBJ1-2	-	TGTGCCAGCAGCCCTGACAGTTATGGCTACACCTTC	CASSPDSYGYTF
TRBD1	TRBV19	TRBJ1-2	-	TGTGCCAGTAGTACGACAGGGGGCTGGAACTATGGCTACACCTTC	CASSTTGGWNYGYTF
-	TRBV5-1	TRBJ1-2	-	TGCGCCAGCAGCTTGGATGGGGTCGGCTACACCTTC	CASSLDGVGYTF
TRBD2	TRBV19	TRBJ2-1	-	TGTGCCAGTAGTGATCTTAGACTAGCGGGGGGGCACTTAAATGAGCAGTTCTTC	CASSDLRLAGGHLNEQFF
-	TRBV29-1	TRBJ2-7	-	TGCAGCGTCCTGTTACAGGGATACGAGCAGTACTTC	CSVLLQGYEQYF
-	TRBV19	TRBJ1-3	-	TGTGCCAGTGCGAGCTCTGGAAACACCATATATTTT	CASASSGNTIYF
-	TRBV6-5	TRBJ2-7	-	TGTGCCAGCAGTTACTCGATCGGGGAATACCCCTACGAGCAGTACTTC	CASSYSIGEYPYEQYF
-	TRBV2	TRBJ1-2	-	TGTGCCAGCAGTTCGGACAAAATCTATGGCTACACCTTC	CASSSDKIYGYTF
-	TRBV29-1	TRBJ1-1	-	TGCAGCGTTTTGAACCCCGTGGGACCAAACACTGAAGCTTTCTTT	CSVLNPVGPNTEAFF
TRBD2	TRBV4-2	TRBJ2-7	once	TGTGCCAGCAGCCAAGATATAAGCGGGGGGGCCTACGAGCAGTACTTC	CASSQDISGGAYEQYF
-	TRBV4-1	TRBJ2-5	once	TGCGCCAGCAGCCAAGATCCGGGGACCCAGTACTTC	CASSQDPGTQYF